This TCR beta chain was sequenced for a study of spatial heterogeneity in lung cancer. Looking at the study overall: Combinations of a unique TCR and a UMI were tallied in raw reads, and on average each appeared more than ten times.

Noted time point: sample taken at primary tumor resection. This clonotype came up a few times. Since the library was made to target alpha chains, this beta chain is a stray read and its abundance is not meaningful. Germline-derived CDR1 and CDR2 are DFQATT and SNEGSKA (reference sequence). This CDR3 comprises 18 residues. Losses at the gene ends were 0 bases for V and 0 bases for J; bases not matched to a gene: 2. Each CDR3 protein is one row after TCRdb ran MiXCR on the 5' RACE reads. The sample has about 3,300 distinct CDR3 sequences; around 3.5% are singletons. Sequences were derived from lung tissue, sampled at surgery. The receptor was isolated from a human donor with early-stage non-small cell lung cancer. The chain couples TRBV20-1 to TRBJ2-2; 15 bases line up with TRBD2. CDR3 sequence: CSAREGLAGGTNTGELFF. CDR3 nucleotide sequence: TGCAGTGCTAGAGAGGGACTAGCGGGGGGCACGAACACCGGGGAGCTGTTTTTT.